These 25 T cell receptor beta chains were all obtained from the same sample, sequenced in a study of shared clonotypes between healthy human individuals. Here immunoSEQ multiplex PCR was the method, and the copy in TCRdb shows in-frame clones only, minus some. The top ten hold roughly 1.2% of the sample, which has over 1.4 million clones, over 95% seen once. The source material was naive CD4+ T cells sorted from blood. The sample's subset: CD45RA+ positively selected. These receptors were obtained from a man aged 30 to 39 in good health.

CDR3: CASSPSDRVPYNEQFF. For the CDR3, the DNA is TGCGCCAGCAGCCCCTCCGACAGGGTTCCCTACAATGAGCAGTTCTTC. The J gene is TRBJ2-1, the V gene TRBV4-3; TRBD1 matches 7 bases. Germline V gene lookup returns CDR1 LGHNA and CDR2 YSLEER. V gave up 4 bases and J gave up 2 bases; unmatched junction bases: 8. The CDR3 spans 16 residues.

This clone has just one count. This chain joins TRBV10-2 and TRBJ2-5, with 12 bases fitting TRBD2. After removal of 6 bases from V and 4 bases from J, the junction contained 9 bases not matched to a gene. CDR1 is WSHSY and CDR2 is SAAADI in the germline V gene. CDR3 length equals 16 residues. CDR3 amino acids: CASRPRLAGVVETQYF. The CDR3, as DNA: TGCGCCAGCAGACCCAGACTAGCGGGAGTGGTAGAGACCCAGTACTTC.

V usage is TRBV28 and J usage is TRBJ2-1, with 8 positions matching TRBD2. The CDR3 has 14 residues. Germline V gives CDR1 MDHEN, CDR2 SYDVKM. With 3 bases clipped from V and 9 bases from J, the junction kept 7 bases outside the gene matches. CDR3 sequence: CASSFPAGVGEQFF. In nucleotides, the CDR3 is TGTGCCAGCAGTTTTCCAGCGGGAGTTGGTGAGCAGTTCTTC.

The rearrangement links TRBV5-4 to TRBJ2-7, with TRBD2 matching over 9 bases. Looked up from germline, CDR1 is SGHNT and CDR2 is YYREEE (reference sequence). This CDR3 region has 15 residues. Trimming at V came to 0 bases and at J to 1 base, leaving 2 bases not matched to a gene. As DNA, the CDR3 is TGTGCCAGCAGCTTGGGACTAGCGGTTTCCTACGAGCAGTACTTC. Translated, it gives CASSLGLAVSYEQYF.

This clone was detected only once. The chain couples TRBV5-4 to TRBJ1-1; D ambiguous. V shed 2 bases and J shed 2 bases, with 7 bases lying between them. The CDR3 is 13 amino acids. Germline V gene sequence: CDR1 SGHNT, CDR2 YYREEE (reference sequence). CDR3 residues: CASSLQPNTEAFF. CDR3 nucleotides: TGTGCCAGCAGCTTACAGCCCAACACTGAAGCTTTCTTT.

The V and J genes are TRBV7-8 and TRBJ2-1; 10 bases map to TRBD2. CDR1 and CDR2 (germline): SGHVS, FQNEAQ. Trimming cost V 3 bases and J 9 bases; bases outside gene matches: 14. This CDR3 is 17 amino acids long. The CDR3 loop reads CASSFLGRASGRGEQFF. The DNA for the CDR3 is TGTGCCAGCAGCTTTCTCGGAAGGGCTAGCGGGAGAGGTGAGCAGTTCTTC.

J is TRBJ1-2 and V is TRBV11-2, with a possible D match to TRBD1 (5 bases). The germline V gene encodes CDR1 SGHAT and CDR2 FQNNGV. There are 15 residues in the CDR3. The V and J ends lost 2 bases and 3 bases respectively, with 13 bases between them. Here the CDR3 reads CASSLYDSGDYGYTF. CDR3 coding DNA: TGTGCCAGCAGCTTATACGACAGCGGGGACTATGGCTACACCTTC. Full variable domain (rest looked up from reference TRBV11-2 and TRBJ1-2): EAGVAQSPRYKIIEKRQSVAFWCNPISGHATLYWYQQILGQGPKLLIQFQNNGVVDDSQLPKDRFSAERLKGVDSTLKIQPAKLEDSAVYLCASSLYDSGDYGYTFGSGTRLTVV.

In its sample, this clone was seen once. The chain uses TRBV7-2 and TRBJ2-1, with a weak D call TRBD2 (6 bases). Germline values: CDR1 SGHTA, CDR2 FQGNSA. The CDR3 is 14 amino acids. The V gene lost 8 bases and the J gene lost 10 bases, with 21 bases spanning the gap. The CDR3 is CASAWDGGSGEQFF. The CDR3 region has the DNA TGTGCCAGCGCTTGGGATGGGGGGAGTGGCGAGCAGTTCTTC.

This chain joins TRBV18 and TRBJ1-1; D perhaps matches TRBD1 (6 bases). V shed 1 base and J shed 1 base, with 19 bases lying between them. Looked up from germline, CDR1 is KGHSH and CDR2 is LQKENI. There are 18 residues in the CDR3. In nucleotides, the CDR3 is TGTGCCAGCTCACCACTGAGCATAAGGGGGGCCGGGAACACTGAAGCTTTCTTT. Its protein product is CASSPLSIRGAGNTEAFF.

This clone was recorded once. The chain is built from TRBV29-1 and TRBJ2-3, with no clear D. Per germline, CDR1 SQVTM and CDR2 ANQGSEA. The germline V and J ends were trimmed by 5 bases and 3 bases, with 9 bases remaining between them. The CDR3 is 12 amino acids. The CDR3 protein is CSVWGQTDTQYF. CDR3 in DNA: TGCAGCGTTTGGGGTCAGACAGATACGCAGTATTTT.

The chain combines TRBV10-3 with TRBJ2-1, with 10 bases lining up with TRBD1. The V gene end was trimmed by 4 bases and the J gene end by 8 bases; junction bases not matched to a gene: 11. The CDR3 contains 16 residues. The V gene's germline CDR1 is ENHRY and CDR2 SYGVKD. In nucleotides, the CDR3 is TGTGCCATCAGTGGATCCGGGACAGGGGAATGGCATGAGCAGTTCTTC. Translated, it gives CAISGSGTGEWHEQFF.

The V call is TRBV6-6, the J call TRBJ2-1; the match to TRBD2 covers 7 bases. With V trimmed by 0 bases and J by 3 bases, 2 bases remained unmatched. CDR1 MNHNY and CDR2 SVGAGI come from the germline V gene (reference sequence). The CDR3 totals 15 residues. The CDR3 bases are TGTGCCAGCAGTTACTCCCAGCGGGGCTACAATGAGCAGTTCTTC. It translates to CASSYSQRGYNEQFF.

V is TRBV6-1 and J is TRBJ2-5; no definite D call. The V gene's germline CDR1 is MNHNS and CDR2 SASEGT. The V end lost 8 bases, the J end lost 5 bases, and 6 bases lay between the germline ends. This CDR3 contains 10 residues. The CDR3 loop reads CASVRETQYF. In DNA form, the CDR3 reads TGTGCCAGCGTTAGGGAGACCCAGTACTTC.

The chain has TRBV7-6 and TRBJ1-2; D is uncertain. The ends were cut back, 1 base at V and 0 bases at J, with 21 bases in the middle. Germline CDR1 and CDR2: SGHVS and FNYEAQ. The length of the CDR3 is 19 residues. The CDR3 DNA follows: TGTGCCAGCAGCTTAGGAAGTGCCGGATCAATCCATCCTAACTATGGCTACACCTTC. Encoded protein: CASSLGSAGSIHPNYGYTF.

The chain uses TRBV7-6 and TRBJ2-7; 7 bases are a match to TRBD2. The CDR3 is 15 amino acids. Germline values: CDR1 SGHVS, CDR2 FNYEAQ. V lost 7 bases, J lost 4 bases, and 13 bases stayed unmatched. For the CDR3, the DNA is TGTGCCAGCACGACACAAACGGGGGGAGGGTACGAGCAGTACTTC. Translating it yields CASTTQTGGGYEQYF.

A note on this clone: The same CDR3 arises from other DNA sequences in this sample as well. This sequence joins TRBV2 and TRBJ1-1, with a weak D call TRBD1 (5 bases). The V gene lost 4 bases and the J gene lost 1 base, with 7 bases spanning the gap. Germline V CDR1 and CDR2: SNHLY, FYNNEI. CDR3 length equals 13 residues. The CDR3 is CASSVRGNTEAFF. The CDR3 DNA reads TGTGCCAGCAGTGTGAGGGGGAACACTGAAGCTTTCTTT.

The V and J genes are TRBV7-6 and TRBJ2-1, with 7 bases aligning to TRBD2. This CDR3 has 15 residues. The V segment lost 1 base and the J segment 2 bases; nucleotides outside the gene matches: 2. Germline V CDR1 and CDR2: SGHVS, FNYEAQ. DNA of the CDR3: TGTGCCAGCAGCTTAGGTGGGACTACCTACAATGAGCAGTTCTTC. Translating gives CASSLGGTTYNEQFF.

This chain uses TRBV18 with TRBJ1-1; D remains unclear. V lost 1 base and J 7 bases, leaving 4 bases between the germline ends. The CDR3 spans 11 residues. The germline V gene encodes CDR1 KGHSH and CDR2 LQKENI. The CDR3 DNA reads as TGTGCCAGCTCACCACAGCTTGAAGCTTTCTTT. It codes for CASSPQLEAFF.

The CDR3 sequence is CASNRDSYGNTIYF. CDR3 nucleotide sequence: TGTGCCAGCAATCGGGACTCCTATGGGAACACCATATATTTT. The rearrangement links TRBV6-1 to TRBJ1-3, with D possibly being TRBD1 (5 bases). V lost 7 bases, J lost 7 bases, and 17 bases lay in between. The CDR3 runs 14 residues. Germline CDR1 and CDR2: MNHNS and SASEGT.

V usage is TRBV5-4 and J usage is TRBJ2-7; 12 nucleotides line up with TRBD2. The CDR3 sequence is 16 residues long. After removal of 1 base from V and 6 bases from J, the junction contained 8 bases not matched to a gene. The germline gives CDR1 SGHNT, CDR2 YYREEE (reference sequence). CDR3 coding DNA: TGTGCCAGCAGCTTGAACCTAGCGGGGGGGCACCCCGAGCAGTACTTC. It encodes CASSLNLAGGHPEQYF.

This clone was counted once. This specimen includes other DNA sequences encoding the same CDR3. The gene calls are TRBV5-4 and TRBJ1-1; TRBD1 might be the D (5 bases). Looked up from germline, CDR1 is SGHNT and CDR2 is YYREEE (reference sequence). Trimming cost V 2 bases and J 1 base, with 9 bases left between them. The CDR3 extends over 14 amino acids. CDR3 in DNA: TGTGCCAGCAGCTTTCAGGGCTCGAACACTGAAGCTTTCTTT. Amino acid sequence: CASSFQGSNTEAFF.

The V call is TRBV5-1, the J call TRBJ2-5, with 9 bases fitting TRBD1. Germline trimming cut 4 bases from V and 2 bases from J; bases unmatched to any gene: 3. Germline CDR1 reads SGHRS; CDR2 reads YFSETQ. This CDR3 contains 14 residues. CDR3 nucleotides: TGCGCCAGCAGCAAGGGGACAGGGCAAGAGACCCAGTACTTC. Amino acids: CASSKGTGQETQYF.

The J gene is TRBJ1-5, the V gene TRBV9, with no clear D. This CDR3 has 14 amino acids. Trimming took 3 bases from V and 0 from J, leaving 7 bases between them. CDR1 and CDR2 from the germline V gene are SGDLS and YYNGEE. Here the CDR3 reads CASSADGSNQPQHF. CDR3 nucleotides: TGTGCCAGCAGCGCAGATGGTAGCAATCAGCCCCAGCATTTT.

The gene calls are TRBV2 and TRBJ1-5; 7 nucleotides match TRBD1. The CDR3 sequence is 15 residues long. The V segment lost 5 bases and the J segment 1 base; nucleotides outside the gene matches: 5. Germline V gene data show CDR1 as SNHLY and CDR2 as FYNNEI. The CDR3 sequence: CASSRDRVSNQPQHF. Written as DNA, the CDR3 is TGTGCCAGCAGTCGGGACAGAGTAAGCAATCAGCCCCAGCATTTT.

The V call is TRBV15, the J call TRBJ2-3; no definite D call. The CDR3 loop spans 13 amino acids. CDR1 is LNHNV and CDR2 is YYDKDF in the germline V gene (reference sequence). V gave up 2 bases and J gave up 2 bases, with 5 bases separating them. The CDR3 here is CATSRPDTDTQYF. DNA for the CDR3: TGTGCCACCAGCAGACCCGACACAGATACGCAGTATTTT.